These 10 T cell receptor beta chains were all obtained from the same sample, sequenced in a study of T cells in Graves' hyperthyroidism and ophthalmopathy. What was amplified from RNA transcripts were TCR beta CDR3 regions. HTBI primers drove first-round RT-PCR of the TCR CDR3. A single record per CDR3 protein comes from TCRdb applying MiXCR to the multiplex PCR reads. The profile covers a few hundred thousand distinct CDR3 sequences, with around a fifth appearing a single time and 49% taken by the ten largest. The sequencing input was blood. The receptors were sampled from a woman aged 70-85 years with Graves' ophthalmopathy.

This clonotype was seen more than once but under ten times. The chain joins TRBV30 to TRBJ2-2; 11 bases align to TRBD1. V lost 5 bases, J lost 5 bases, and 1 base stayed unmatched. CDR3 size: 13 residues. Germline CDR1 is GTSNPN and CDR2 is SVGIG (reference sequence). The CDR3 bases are TGTGCCTGGGGACAGGGGGCTACCGGGGAGCTGTTTTTT. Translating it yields CAWGQGATGELFF. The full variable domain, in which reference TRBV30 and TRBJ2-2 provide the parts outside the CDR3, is SQTIHQWPATLVQPVGSPLSLECTVEGTSNPNLYWYRQAAGRGLQLLFYSVGIGQISSEVPQNLSASRPQDRQFILSSKKLLLSDSGFYLCAWGQGATGELFFGEGSRLTVL.

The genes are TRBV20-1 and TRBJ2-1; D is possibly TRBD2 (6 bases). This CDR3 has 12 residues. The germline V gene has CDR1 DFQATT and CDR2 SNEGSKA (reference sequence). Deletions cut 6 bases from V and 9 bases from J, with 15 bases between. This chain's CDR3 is CSAAGTSAEQFF. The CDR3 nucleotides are TGCAGTGCGGCTGGGACTTCCGCTGAGCAGTTCTTC.

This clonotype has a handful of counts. CDR3 amino acids: CASSRAGTGAHEQYF. Written as DNA, the CDR3 is TGTGCCAGCAGCCGGGCCGGGACAGGGGCCCACGAGCAGTACTTC. This chain joins TRBV28 and TRBJ2-7; TRBD1 matches 10 bases. The CDR3 runs 15 residues. V shed 6 bases and J 5 bases; nucleotides not matched to a gene: 10. Germline V lookup: CDR1 MDHEN, CDR2 SYDVKM.

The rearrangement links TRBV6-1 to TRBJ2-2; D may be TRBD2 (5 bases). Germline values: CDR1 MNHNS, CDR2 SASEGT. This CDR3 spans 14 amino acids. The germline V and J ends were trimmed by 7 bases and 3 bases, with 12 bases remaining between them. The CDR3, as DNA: TGTGCCAGCAAACGACACGGGGACACCGGGGAGCTGTTTTTT. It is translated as CASKRHGDTGELFF.

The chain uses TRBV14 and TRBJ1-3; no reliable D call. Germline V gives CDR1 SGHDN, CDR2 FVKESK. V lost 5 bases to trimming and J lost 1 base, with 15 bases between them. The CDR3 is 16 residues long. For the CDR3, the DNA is TGTGCCAGCAGCTACGCTTTTTCGGGATCTGGAAACACCATATATTTT. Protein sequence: CASSYAFSGSGNTIYF.

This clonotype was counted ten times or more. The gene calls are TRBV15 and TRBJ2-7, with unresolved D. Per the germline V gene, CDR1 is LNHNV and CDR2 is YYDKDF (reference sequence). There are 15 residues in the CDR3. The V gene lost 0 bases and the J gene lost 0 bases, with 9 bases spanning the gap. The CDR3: CATSRELTSSYEQYF. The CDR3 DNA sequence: TGTGCCACCAGCAGAGAATTAACCTCCTCCTACGAGCAGTACTTC. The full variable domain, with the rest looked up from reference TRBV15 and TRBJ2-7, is DAMVIQNPRYQVTQFGKPVTLSCSQTLNHNVMYWYQQKSSQAPKLLFHYYDKDFNNEADTPDNFQSRRPNTSFCFLDIRSPGLGDTAMYLCATSRELTSSYEQYFGPGTRLTVT.

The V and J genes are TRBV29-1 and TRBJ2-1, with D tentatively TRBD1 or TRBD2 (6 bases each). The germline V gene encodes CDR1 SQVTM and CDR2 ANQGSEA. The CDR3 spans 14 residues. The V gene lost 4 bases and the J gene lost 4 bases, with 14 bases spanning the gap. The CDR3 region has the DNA TGCAGCGTTGGTGTCGGGGGCGCTTACAATGAGCAGTTCTTC. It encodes CSVGVGGAYNEQFF.

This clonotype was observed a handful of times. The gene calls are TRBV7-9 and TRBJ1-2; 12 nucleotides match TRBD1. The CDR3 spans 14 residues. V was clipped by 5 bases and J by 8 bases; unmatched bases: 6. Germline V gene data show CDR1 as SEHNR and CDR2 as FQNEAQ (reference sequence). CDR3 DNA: TGTGCCAGCAGCCTAGACGGGACAGGGGGCGGCTACACCTTC. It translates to CASSLDGTGGGYTF.

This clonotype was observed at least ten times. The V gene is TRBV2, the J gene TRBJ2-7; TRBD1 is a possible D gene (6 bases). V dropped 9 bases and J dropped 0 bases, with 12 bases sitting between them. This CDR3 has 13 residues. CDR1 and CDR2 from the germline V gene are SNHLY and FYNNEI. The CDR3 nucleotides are TGTGCCAGTACGTACAGGGACTCCTACGAGCAGTACTTC. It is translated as CASTYRDSYEQYF.

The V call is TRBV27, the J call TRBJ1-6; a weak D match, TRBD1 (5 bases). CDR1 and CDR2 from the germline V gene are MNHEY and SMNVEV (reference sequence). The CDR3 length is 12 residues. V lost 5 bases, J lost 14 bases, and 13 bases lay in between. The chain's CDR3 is CASSRSGRTLHF. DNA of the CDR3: TGTGCCAGCAGTCGCTCGGGACGGACCCTCCACTTT.